This TCR beta chain was obtained from a study of blood T cell repertoires in COVID-19. As for the study in general: Whether acute or convalescent, the COVID-19 samples came from the United States, Italy and Spain. PBMCs, B-cell-depleted T cells, or T cells provided the cDNA or gDNA that made up the material.

There are 16 residues in the CDR3. V dropped 5 bases and J dropped 6; count of bases not matched to a gene: 12. Germline lookup yields CDR1 LGHDT and CDR2 YNNKEL (reference sequence). While infection was still active, Seattle patients were enrolled and then followed longitudinally. This clone has more than one count but fewer than ten. In the authors' workflow: Scientists estimated how many nucleated cells there were by amplifying reference gene primers. Libraries were prepared by immunoSEQ multiplex PCR; TCRdb keeps only in-frame clonotypes and omits some of them. V and J calls and clone size are those listed in that table; D and trimming were worked out from the DNA. The sample contains just over 350,000 clones, approximately 86% of which appear only once.

The chain couples TRBV3-1 (or the pseudogene TRBV3-2) to TRBJ2-7, with 11 positions matching TRBD2. Source material: peripheral blood. The source is a woman in her sixties with COVID-19, enrolled during active disease. The DNA for the CDR3 is TGTGCCAGCAGCTATGCTCGGGCTAGCGGGGGGTCCGAGCAGTACTTC. Its translation: CASSYARASGGSEQYF.